The following is a T cell receptor beta chain sequence with its context. The antigen is not known. The record originates from a study of cytomegalovirus exposure and HLA in healthy donors. Looking at the study overall: Among the roughly 400 genotyped donors, 70% to 85% were placed in the Caucasian-associated ancestry cluster. Study-wide findings and caveats: There were three CMV-associated chains whose specificity for CMV antigens was confirmed in vitro.

Amplification used 60 Vbeta primers and 13 Jbeta primers. Original handling: Tens of millions of unique TCR beta chains, roughly 10 million shared, were counted in a later analysis. Sequencing used immunoSEQ multiplex PCR; TCRdb keeps in-frame clones, though not all of them. That table gives V, J and clone size, and the DNA gave D and trimming. The repertoire holds about 140,000 clones, approximately 78% seen once, with roughly 8% in the top ten. The CDR3 has 14 amino acids. V was pared by 3 bases and J by 2 bases, with 2 bases of the junction left unmatched. Per the germline V gene, CDR1 is SGHRS and CDR2 is YFSETQ.

The rearrangement joins TRBV5-1 to TRBJ2-7; 10 bases map to TRBD2. The source material was PBMCs. The source is a woman in her forties or fifties in good health and CMV-seropositive. The chain's CDR3 is CASSSGLAPYEQYF. CDR3 in DNA: TGCGCCAGCAGCTCGGGACTAGCGCCCTACGAGCAGTACTTC.